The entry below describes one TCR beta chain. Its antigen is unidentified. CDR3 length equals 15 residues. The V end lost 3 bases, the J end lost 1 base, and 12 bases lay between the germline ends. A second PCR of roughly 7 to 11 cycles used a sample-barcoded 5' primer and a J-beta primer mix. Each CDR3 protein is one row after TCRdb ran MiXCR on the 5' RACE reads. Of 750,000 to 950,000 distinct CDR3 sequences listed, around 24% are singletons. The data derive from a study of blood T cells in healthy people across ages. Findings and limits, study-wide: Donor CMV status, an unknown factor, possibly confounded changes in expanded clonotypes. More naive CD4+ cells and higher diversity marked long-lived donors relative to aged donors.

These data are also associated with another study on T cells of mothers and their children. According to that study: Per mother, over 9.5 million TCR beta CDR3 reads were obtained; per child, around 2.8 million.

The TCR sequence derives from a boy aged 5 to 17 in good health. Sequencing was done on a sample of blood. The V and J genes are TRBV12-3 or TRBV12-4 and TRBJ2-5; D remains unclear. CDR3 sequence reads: CASSFGRFGQETQYF. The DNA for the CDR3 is TGTGCCAGCAGTTTCGGGCGCTTTGGCCAAGAGACCCAGTACTTC.